One sample yielded the 11 T cell receptor beta chains listed below, sequenced in a study of blood T cell repertoires in COVID-19. Profiling relied on immunoSEQ multiplex PCR, and the TCRdb table lists in-frame clones only, not all of them. The sample lists more than 300,000 clones, around 92% occurring once. Sequenced: peripheral blood. Source of these receptors: a woman aged 25-40 years with COVID-19, enrolled during active disease.

The chain has TRBV4-1 and TRBJ1-1; D is uncertain. In germline, CDR1 is MGHRA, CDR2 YSYEKL. This CDR3 spans 15 amino acids. The V gene lost 2 bases and the J gene lost 1 base, with 11 bases spanning the gap. This CDR3 is CASSQLDTSNTEAFF. The DNA of the CDR3 is TGCGCCAGCAGCCAACTCGACACCTCGAACACTGAAGCTTTCTTT.

The chain carries TRBV19 and TRBJ1-2, with no clear D. Germline V lookup: CDR1 LNHDA, CDR2 SQIVND (reference sequence). The V end was cut by 9 bases, the J end by 6 bases, with 14 bases between. The CDR3 runs to 12 residues. CDR3 residues: CASQAEWNGYTF. CDR3 bases: TGTGCCAGCCAGGCTGAATGGAATGGCTACACCTTC.

J is TRBJ1-2 and V is TRBV6-1, with 11 bases that match TRBD1. In germline, CDR1 is MNHNS, CDR2 SASEGT. With V trimmed by 3 bases and J by 5 bases, 2 bases remained unmatched. There are 14 residues in the CDR3. The CDR3 DNA is TGTGCCAGCAGTGAGGACAGGGGGCCATATGGCTACACCTTC. It specifies CASSEDRGPYGYTF.

This clone is a singleton in its sample. The chain employs TRBV6-5 and TRBJ1-1; D gene uncertain. Trimming pared 1 base from V and 8 bases from J, leaving 14 bases between. This CDR3 is built from 14 residues. Germline assignment: CDR1 MNHEY and CDR2 SVGAGI. CDR3 amino acids: CASSYLGRTREAFF. The CDR3 nucleotides read TGTGCCAGCAGTTACTTGGGCCGAACACGCGAAGCTTTCTTT.

The chain joins TRBV2 to TRBJ2-2, with D unresolved. The CDR3 has 14 residues. Germline V gives CDR1 SNHLY, CDR2 FYNNEI. Trimming stripped 7 bases from V and 0 bases from J, with 9 bases between. CDR3 sequence: CASTPRTNTGELFF. CDR3 nucleotide sequence: TGTGCCAGCACCCCGCGAACGAACACCGGGGAGCTGTTTTTT.

This sequence joins TRBV3-1 (or the pseudogene TRBV3-2) and TRBJ1-2; D is perhaps TRBD1 (6 bases). Deletions cut 1 base from V and 0 bases from J, with 9 bases between. CDR3 length: 15 residues. Germline V gene data show CDR1 as LGHDT and CDR2 as YNNKEL (reference sequence). CDR3 protein: CASSQGGQANYGYTF. The CDR3 DNA sequence: TGTGCCAGCAGCCAAGGGGGACAAGCTAACTATGGCTACACCTTC.

The chain uses TRBV13 and TRBJ1-1; maybe TRBD1 (6 bases). Trimming removed 4 bases at V and 2 bases at J, with 11 bases between. Germline V CDR1 and CDR2: PRHDT, FYEKMQ (reference sequence). This CDR3 contains 14 residues. CDR3 protein: CASSSRTENTEAFF. CDR3 coding DNA: TGTGCCAGCAGCTCGCGGACAGAAAACACTGAAGCTTTCTTT.

This clone was observed a single time. The chain carries TRBV6-5 and TRBJ1-1, with 8 bases aligning to TRBD1. CDR3 length equals 13 residues. Germline V gene lookup returns CDR1 MNHEY and CDR2 SVGAGI. With V trimmed by 6 bases and J by 6 bases, 6 bases remained unmatched. CDR3 region: CASSPTGGAEAFF. DNA for the CDR3: TGTGCCAGCAGCCCAACAGGGGGAGCTGAAGCTTTCTTT.

The chain couples TRBV19 to TRBJ1-1; the D gene is possibly TRBD1 (6 bases). Germline V gives CDR1 LNHDA, CDR2 SQIVND (reference sequence). The CDR3 is made up of 16 amino acids. V shed 5 bases and J shed 0 bases, with 16 bases lying between them. The CDR3 sequence is CASSPRTVLMNTEAFF. As DNA, the CDR3 is TGTGCCAGTAGTCCCAGGACAGTTCTTATGAACACTGAAGCTTTCTTT.

V usage is TRBV4-2 and J usage is TRBJ1-2, with a tentative D call TRBD1 (6 bases). Germline assignment: CDR1 LGHNA and CDR2 YNFKEQ. Trimming took off 1 base at V and 4 bases at J, with 13 bases between the two ends. This CDR3 is 15 amino acids long. CDR3 DNA: TGTGCCAGCAGCCAAGCCCCTACAGGGTCCTATGGCTACACCTTC. It specifies CASSQAPTGSYGYTF.

CDR3 nucleotide sequence: TGTGCCAGCGGTCTTCAAAGGGGGGAGACCCAGTACTTC. Translating it yields CASGLQRGETQYF. The chain combines TRBV27 with TRBJ2-5, with D possibly being TRBD1 (6 bases). The CDR3 contains 13 residues. With 8 bases removed from V and 5 bases from J, the gap between germline ends came to 15 bases. In germline, CDR1 is MNHEY, CDR2 SMNVEV (reference sequence).